This TCR beta chain was retrieved from a study of beta chain features in type 1 diabetes. There are a few counts of this clone. Other DNA sequences in this specimen translate into the identical CDR3. V was clipped by 6 bases and J by 4 bases; unmatched bases: 3. This CDR3 region has 14 residues. Germline CDR1 reads MDHEN; CDR2 reads SYDVKM. One heparinised blood draw, averaging roughly 120 mL, came from each donor. The whole isolated RNA underwent reverse transcription, so sequencing captured expressed TCRB transcripts. Clones were read by immunoSEQ multiplex PCR, and TCRdb kept only the in-frame ones, dropping some. The top ten hold about 0.68% of the sample, which has 130,000 to 150,000 clones, about 8.7% seen once.

The TCR was taken from a man in his late teens or twenties in good health. Sequenced material: central memory CD4+ T cells from blood. The rearrangement joins TRBV28 to TRBJ2-3; 11 bases are shared with TRBD2. CDR3 sequence: CASSSGLAADTQYF. CDR3 in DNA: TGTGCCAGCAGCTCGGGACTAGCGGCAGATACGCAGTATTTT.